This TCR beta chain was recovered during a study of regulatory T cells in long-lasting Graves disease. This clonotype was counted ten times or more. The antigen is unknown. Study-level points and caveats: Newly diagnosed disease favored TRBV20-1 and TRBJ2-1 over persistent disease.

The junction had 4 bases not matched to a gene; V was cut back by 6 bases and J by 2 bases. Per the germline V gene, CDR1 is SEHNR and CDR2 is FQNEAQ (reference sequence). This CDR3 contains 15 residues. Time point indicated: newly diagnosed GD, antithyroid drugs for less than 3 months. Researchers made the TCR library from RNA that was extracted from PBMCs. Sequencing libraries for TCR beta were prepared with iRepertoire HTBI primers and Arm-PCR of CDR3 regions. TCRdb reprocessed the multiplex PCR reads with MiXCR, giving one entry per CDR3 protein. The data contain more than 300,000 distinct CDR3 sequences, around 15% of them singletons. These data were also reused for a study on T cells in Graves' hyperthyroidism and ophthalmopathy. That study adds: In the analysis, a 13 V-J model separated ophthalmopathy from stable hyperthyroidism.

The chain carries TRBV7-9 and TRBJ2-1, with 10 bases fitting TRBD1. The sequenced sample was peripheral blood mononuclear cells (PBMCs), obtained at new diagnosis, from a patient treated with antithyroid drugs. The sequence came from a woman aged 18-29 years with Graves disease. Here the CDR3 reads CASSAGTGAYNEQFF. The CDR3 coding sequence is TGTGCCAGCAGTGCCGGGACAGGGGCCTACAATGAGCAGTTCTTC.